Each of the 28 T cell receptor beta chains below was sequenced from the same sample in a study of blood T cell repertoires in COVID-19. Method: immunoSEQ multiplex PCR; TCRdb's copy keeps in-frame clones and lacks some. The sample lists 360,000 or so clones, approximately 91% occurring once. The sample comprised PBMCs or T cells enriched from blood (not recorded which). Every receptor here comes from a young woman who had been exposed to COVID-19.

J is TRBJ1-4 and V is TRBV29-1; 9 nucleotides match TRBD1. CDR1 is SQVTM and CDR2 is ANQGSEA in the germline V gene. The V and J ends lost 6 bases and 3 bases, in that order; junction bases with no gene match: 2. The CDR3 has 13 amino acids. The CDR3 loop is CSVRTGANEKLFF. CDR3 DNA sequence: TGCAGCGTCCGGACAGGGGCTAATGAAAAACTGTTTTTT.

Only one count was recorded for this clone. V is TRBV29-1 and J is TRBJ2-7; 7 nucleotides line up with TRBD2. V shed 1 base, J shed 0 bases, and the junction held 9 bases outside the gene matches. Germline V gene sequence: CDR1 SQVTM, CDR2 ANQGSEA. The CDR3 consists of 16 residues. CDR3 sequence: CSVEGNGRTSSYEQYF. Written as DNA, the CDR3 is TGCAGCGTTGAAGGCAACGGCAGGACTAGCTCCTACGAGCAGTACTTC.

The chain is built from TRBV13 and TRBJ2-2; 7 positions match TRBD2. Looked up from germline, CDR1 is PRHDT and CDR2 is FYEKMQ (reference sequence). With V trimmed by 7 bases and J by 4 bases, 6 bases remained unmatched. The CDR3 contains 14 residues. The CDR3 coding sequence is TGTGCCAGCACCCTCTGGGGGGGCACCGGGGAGCTGTTTTTT. Translating it yields CASTLWGGTGELFF.

Regarding this clone: This sample includes further DNA sequences coding for the same CDR3. The chain couples TRBV18 to TRBJ2-1, with 8 bases identical to TRBD2. CDR1 KGHSH and CDR2 LQKENI come from the germline V gene. V dropped 3 bases and J dropped 5; count of bases not matched to a gene: 6. The CDR3 covers 15 residues. The CDR3 here is CASSPPGLADNEQFF. DNA of the CDR3: TGTGCCAGCTCACCCCCCGGACTAGCAGACAATGAGCAGTTCTTC. The full variable domain, in which reference TRBV18 and TRBJ2-1 provide the parts outside the CDR3, is NAGVMQNPRHLVRRRGQEARLRCSPMKGHSHVYWYRQLPEEGLKFMVYLQKENIIDESGMPKERFSAEFPKEGPSILRIQQVVRGDSAAYFCASSPPGLADNEQFFGPGTRLTVL.

In this sample, this clone turned up once. The V and J genes are TRBV5-1 and TRBJ1-5; 8 bases map to TRBD1. Germline V CDR1 and CDR2: SGHRS, YFSETQ. The CDR3 runs 15 residues. The trim removed 0 bases at V and 7 bases at J, leaving 6 bases unmatched. In nucleotides, the CDR3 is TGCGCCAGCAGCTTGGGGACAGGGAACGAACAGCCCCAGCATTTT. It translates to CASSLGTGNEQPQHF. The full variable domain, with the rest looked up from reference TRBV5-1 and TRBJ1-5, is KAGVTQTPRYLIKTRGQQVTLSCSPISGHRSVSWYQQTPGQGLQFLFEYFSETQRNKGNFPGRFSGRQFSNSRSEMNVSTLELGDSALYLCASSLGTGNEQPQHFGDGTRLSIL.

This rearrangement joins TRBV2 to TRBJ2-2; 7 positions agree with TRBD2. The V gene end was trimmed by 8 bases and the J gene end by 6 bases; junction bases not matched to a gene: 9. There are 14 residues in the CDR3. Germline CDR1 is SNHLY and CDR2 is FYNNEI. This CDR3 reads CASPPGLGAGELFF. In DNA, the CDR3 is TGTGCCAGCCCCCCCGGACTAGGGGCCGGGGAGCTGTTTTTT.

The V call is TRBV2, the J call TRBJ1-5, with D unresolved. The CDR3 sequence is 17 residues long. The germline V gene has CDR1 SNHLY and CDR2 FYNNEI. The V gene lost 0 bases and the J gene lost 5 bases, with 17 bases spanning the gap. The CDR3 reads CASSEAFGTSPYQPQHF. CDR3 nucleotide sequence: TGTGCCAGCAGTGAAGCTTTTGGCACCTCCCCATATCAGCCCCAGCATTTT. The variable domain in full, completed from reference TRBV2 and TRBJ1-5, reads EPEVTQTPSHQVTQMGQEVILRCVPISNHLYFYWYRQILGQKVEFLVSFYNNEISEKSEIFDDQFSVERPDGSNFTLKIRSTKLEDSAMYFCASSEAFGTSPYQPQHFGDGTRLSIL.

This clone was seen more than once but under ten times. The chain carries TRBV4-1 and TRBJ2-7; D perhaps matches TRBD2 (6 bases). Germline V gene data show CDR1 as MGHRA and CDR2 as YSYEKL. The V end lost 0 bases, the J end lost 0 bases, and 12 bases lay between the germline ends. The CDR3 consists of 16 residues. The CDR3 nucleotides are TGCGCCAGCAGCCAAGAGACTCGGCGGGACTCCTACGAGCAGTACTTC. Translation gives CASSQETRRDSYEQYF.

The V and J genes are TRBV5-5 and TRBJ1-5; 7 bases agree with TRBD1. V lost 1 base and J lost 4; bases outside the gene matches: 5. Germline CDR1 is SGHKS and CDR2 is YYEKEE (reference sequence). The CDR3 covers 15 residues. CDR3 in DNA: TGTGCCAGCAGCTTGACAGGGGCTAGTAATCAGCCCCAGCATTTT. Its translation: CASSLTGASNQPQHF.

The chain joins TRBV7-9 to TRBJ2-7; tentative D call: TRBD1 (5 bases). Germline assignment: CDR1 SEHNR and CDR2 FQNEAQ (reference sequence). V was clipped by 3 bases and J by 3 bases, with 12 bases between them. The CDR3 is 14 amino acids. This CDR3 is CASSFAGLNYEQYF. The CDR3 DNA reads as TGTGCCAGCAGCTTCGCAGGGCTAAACTACGAGCAGTACTTC.

A note on this clone: The same CDR3 arises from other DNA sequences in this sample as well. The J gene is TRBJ2-1, the V gene TRBV10-1, with 11 bases lining up with TRBD2. Germline CDR1 reads WNHNN; CDR2 reads SYGVQD (reference sequence). Trimming at V came to 3 bases and at J to 1 base, leaving 2 bases not matched to a gene. This CDR3 is built from 16 residues. CDR3 bases: TGCGCCAGCAGTGATACTAGCGGGAGTTCCTACAATGAGCAGTTCTTC. Translated, it gives CASSDTSGSSYNEQFF.

The CDR3 sequence: CASSPGLGGHEQFF. The CDR3 bases are TGCGCCAGCAGCCCCGGACTAGGAGGCCATGAGCAGTTCTTC. The rearrangement joins TRBV5-1 to TRBJ2-1; 7 bases match TRBD2. The CDR3 contains 14 residues. V shed 4 bases, J shed 8 bases, and the junction held 9 bases outside the gene matches. The germline CDR1 and CDR2 sequences are SGHRS and YFSETQ.

This clone was found a few times. The chain employs TRBV24-1 and TRBJ1-2, with 9 nucleotides matching TRBD1. The CDR3 totals 16 residues. CDR1 is KGHDR, CDR2 SFDVKD, per germline. The V gene end was trimmed by 9 bases and the J gene end by 7 bases; junction bases not matched to a gene: 17. In nucleotides, the CDR3 is TGTGCCACCTCGGCACAGGGGGCGCACCGGGGAGGTGGCTACACCTTC. As protein: CATSAQGAHRGGGYTF.

The chain links TRBV3-1 (or the pseudogene TRBV3-2) to TRBJ1-5; TRBD1 matches at 10 bases. Trimming cost V 0 bases and J 8 bases; bases outside gene matches: 4. Germline-derived CDR1 and CDR2 are LGHDT and YNNKEL (reference sequence). The CDR3 spans 15 residues. CDR3 residues: CASSQDRDRGEPQHF. CDR3 sequence (DNA): TGTGCCAGCAGCCAAGATCGGGACAGGGGTGAGCCCCAGCATTTT.

The V and J genes are TRBV6-1 and TRBJ1-5, with D uncertain. The CDR3 is made up of 16 amino acids. Trimming cost V 4 bases and J 2 bases, with 15 bases left between them. Looked up from germline, CDR1 is MNHNS and CDR2 is SASEGT. CDR3 coding DNA: TGTGCCAGCAGTGCCCAGTCGGCGGGAGGCAATCAGCCCCAGCATTTT. Encoded protein: CASSAQSAGGNQPQHF.

The chain is built from TRBV5-5 and TRBJ2-7; TRBD2 matches at 12 bases. V trimming: 0 bases; J trimming: 5 bases; junction bases outside the gene matches: 6. Germline V CDR1 and CDR2: SGHKS, YYEKEE (reference sequence). The CDR3 consists of 16 residues. The CDR3 DNA reads as TGTGCCAGCAGCTTGGGTCTAGCGGGAGGGATCGACGAGCAGTACTTC. This codes for CASSLGLAGGIDEQYF.

V and J are TRBV3-1 (or the pseudogene TRBV3-2) and TRBJ1-2; no clear D gene. Trimming took 0 bases from V and 7 from J, leaving 15 bases between them. Germline CDR1 is LGHDT and CDR2 is YNNKEL (reference sequence). CDR3 length equals 15 residues. This CDR3 reads CASSQEAPRSSGYTF. The CDR3 region has the DNA TGTGCCAGCAGCCAAGAAGCTCCGAGGAGCAGTGGCTACACCTTC.

The chain is built from TRBV12-5 and TRBJ1-4; no definite D call. V was clipped by 6 bases and J by 0 bases, with 8 bases between them. The germline V gene encodes CDR1 LGHNT and CDR2 FRNRAP. The CDR3 runs to 14 residues. The CDR3 bases are TGTGCTAGTGGAACCGGGACAACTAATGAAAAACTGTTTTTT. Protein product: CASGTGTTNEKLFF.

V and J are TRBV5-1 and TRBJ1-5; no reliable D call. This CDR3 is 16 amino acids long. Trimming took off 0 bases at V and 2 bases at J, with 12 bases between the two ends. Per the germline V gene, CDR1 is SGHRS and CDR2 is YFSETQ. Written as DNA, the CDR3 is TGCGCCAGCAGCTTGGACGGGTCGGAGGGCAATCAGCCCCAGCATTTT. Translated: CASSLDGSEGNQPQHF.

This clone was recorded only once. This chain joins TRBV3-1 (or the pseudogene TRBV3-2) and TRBJ2-7; 8 bases fit TRBD1. V gave up 3 bases and J gave up 3 bases; unmatched junction bases: 10. This CDR3 has 16 residues. Germline assignment: CDR1 LGHDT and CDR2 YNNKEL (reference sequence). The CDR3 nucleotides are TGTGCCAGCAGCCAGCCCGGACAGGGTTTGGGCTACGAGCAGTACTTC. It encodes CASSQPGQGLGYEQYF.

This clone was seen once. DNA for the CDR3: TGTGCCAGCAGTGAAAATGGCGGCCTTGGCAATGAGCAGTTCTTC. Translation gives CASSENGGLGNEQFF. The V call is TRBV6-1, the J call TRBJ2-1; D remains ambiguous. V was clipped by 2 bases and J by 6 bases, with 14 bases between them. The CDR3 is 15 amino acids. Germline CDR1 is MNHNS and CDR2 is SASEGT.

This clone has a single count. V is TRBV11-1 and J is TRBJ2-1; 7 bases are a match to TRBD2. Germline CDR1 and CDR2: SGHAT and FQDESV (reference sequence). V lost 1 base and J lost 7; bases outside the gene matches: 10. CDR3 size: 16 residues. The chain's CDR3 is CASSLGGGPGWNEQFF. The CDR3 region has the DNA TGTGCCAGCAGCTTAGGGGGAGGGCCGGGGTGGAATGAGCAGTTCTTC. The full variable domain, in which reference TRBV11-1 and TRBJ2-1 provide the parts outside the CDR3, is EAEVAQSPRYKITEKSQAVAFWCDPISGHATLYWYRQILGQGPELLVQFQDESVVDDSQLPKDRFSAERLKGVDSTLKIQPAELGDSAMYLCASSLGGGPGWNEQFFGPGTRLTVL.

The chain combines TRBV5-5 with TRBJ1-2; D gene unclear. V lost 1 base, J lost 1 base, and 8 bases lay in between. The CDR3 contains 14 residues. Germline V gene sequence: CDR1 SGHKS, CDR2 YYEKEE (reference sequence). The CDR3 sequence: CASSLTQRNYGYTF. The CDR3 DNA sequence: TGTGCCAGCAGCTTGACACAACGTAACTATGGCTACACCTTC.

V usage is TRBV18 and J usage is TRBJ2-4; weak D call: TRBD1 (5 bases). The CDR3 contains 16 residues. Germline V lookup: CDR1 KGHSH, CDR2 LQKENI. Trimming took off 3 bases at V and 1 base at J, with 13 bases between the two ends. CDR3 protein: CASSPSIAGAKNIQYF. CDR3 DNA sequence: TGTGCCAGCTCACCCTCAATAGCAGGGGCCAAAAACATTCAGTACTTC.

In this sample, this clone turned up once. The rearrangement links TRBV10-3 to TRBJ2-1; 8 bases agree with TRBD2. Germline assignment: CDR1 ENHRY and CDR2 SYGVKD. This CDR3 is built from 14 residues. J lost 2 bases, V lost 4 bases, and 1 base had no gene match. The CDR3 sequence is CAISAGLAYNEQFF. CDR3 DNA: TGTGCCATCAGTGCGGGACTAGCCTACAATGAGCAGTTCTTC.

The gene calls are TRBV10-3 and TRBJ1-2; TRBD1 matches at 8 bases. This CDR3 has 14 residues. V lost 5 bases, J lost 4 bases, and 6 bases stayed unmatched. Germline CDR1 is ENHRY and CDR2 is SYGVKD. This chain's CDR3 is CAISPDRAPYGYTF. In nucleotides, the CDR3 is TGTGCCATCAGTCCGGACAGGGCCCCCTATGGCTACACCTTC.

This clone was recorded a few times. The V gene is TRBV5-1, the J gene TRBJ1-5; no reliable D call. Germline V gives CDR1 SGHRS, CDR2 YFSETQ. This CDR3 is built from 15 residues. V was shortened by 0 bases and J by 3 bases, with 10 bases between the two germline ends. DNA of the CDR3: TGCGCCAGCAGCTTGGACACAGTGAACAATCAGCCCCAGCATTTT. Translating it yields CASSLDTVNNQPQHF.

The chain links TRBV29-1 to TRBJ1-2, with TRBD1 matching over 10 bases. CDR3 size: 14 residues. After removal of 7 bases from V and 3 bases from J, the junction contained 8 bases not matched to a gene. The germline V gene encodes CDR1 SQVTM and CDR2 ANQGSEA. The CDR3 nucleotides are TGCAGCGCCTCCGGGACAGGGGAACACTATGGCTACACCTTC. Its protein is CSASGTGEHYGYTF.